A single TCR beta chain is shown here with its context. This clonotype has a handful of counts. The antigen this receptor binds is unknown. Base qualities are not at hand, and no much larger clone is one base apart. Only healthy Caucasian donors were included. The twin cohort comprised three pairs of female monozygotic twins, all aged roughly 18 to 29 years. Miltenyi CD45RO+ enrichment and human naive T-cell isolation kits were used to isolate memory (CD45RO+) and naive T cells from PBMC. These data belong to a study of identical twins listed by TCRdb under 2016. For the wider study: To test whether fetal clonotypes persist, the study used deep sequencing on TCR alpha and beta repertoires from monozygotic twins, unrelated adults of various ages, and cord blood. To rule out contamination, replicate twin experiments were performed at different times with different library preparation protocols.

The library was made by 5' RACE. Sequencing used an Illumina HiSeq 2000. A universal primer binding site was added through template switching, and the final cDNA carried a unique molecular identifier so that TCR cDNA molecules could be counted accurately. Specific primers in the conserved constant-segment region were used to synthesize first-strand cDNA for TCR alpha and beta chains. Each cDNA library was double barcoded, with a SMART-Mk sample barcode plus Illumina barcodes, to control for contamination. Two successive PCR steps introduced TruSeq adapter sequences along with Illumina sample barcodes. TCR alpha and beta cDNA libraries were sequenced on the Illumina HiSeq platform with custom primers. As for how the authors treated the data: MiGEC was used to process raw reads and extract unique molecular identifiers, and MiXCR was used to find CDR3 positions. Recombination models were inferred per individual with the repgenHMM and IGoR tools using an EM algorithm. The analysis of shared clonotypes was done with the tcR package in R, with sharing normalized by the product of cloneset sizes. To study raw recombination free of thymic and clonal selection effects, out-of-frame nonproductive sequences were analyzed. The raw public reads went through TCRdb reprocessing: fastp at Q25, MiXCR clone calling, in-frame beta chains kept. Merged by CDR3 protein, the rows form single entries marked with the most common genes and DNA. None of the V and J calls come from the authors' own analysis; TCRdb made them. The sample records 200,000 to 300,000 distinct CDR3 sequences, approximately 11% of which are singletons. Jointly, the top ten make up around 4% of the sample.

The CDR3 measures 13 amino acids from cysteine to phenylalanine. This entry keeps only the CDR3 DNA: 39 bases, framed from base 1. CDR1 and CDR2, per the germline V gene, are SNHLY and FYNNEI. Trimming costs V 8 bases and J 5 bases, and their ends lie 13 bases apart. Results and caveats for the whole study, not just this receptor: Fewer insertions were carried by abundant cord blood beta clonotypes; a weaker similar trend was observed in young adult naive repertoires, while no such trend was observed in memory repertoires. Out-of-frame TCR alpha sequences shared between twins showed an excess of low generation-probability sequences compared with coincidental sharing between unrelated individuals. Excess twin sharing in beta out-of-frame sequences was weaker because fewer shared sequences lowered the signal-to-noise ratio. In monozygotic twins, recombination models systematically underestimated out-of-frame TCR alpha sharing, but the models matched the sharing seen between unrelated individuals. Conclusions relied on cross-sectional statistical analysis, since the same donors could not be followed over many years. Zero-insertion analyses could be partly confounded by invariant T cells such as MAIT and iNKT, although diverse VJ usage argued against such confounding for most clonotypes.

The sample was also reused in another study, on yellow fever vaccine responses in identical twins. Looking at the second paper: According to the authors, in identical twins the way T cells responded to vaccination appeared partly convergent and partly personalized. The study precisely tracked vaccine-responding T cell clones in identical twins.

The sample consisted of memory (CD45RO+) T cells sorted from blood. In the paper's terms, the cell subset or site label means: CD45RO+ enriched T cells. The chain links TRBV2 with TRBJ2-1; the D gene is perhaps TRBD1, on 5 matching bases. The TCR originated in a woman younger than 35 in good health. The bases read TGTGCCAGCGGGTCCAGGGTGGACAATGAGCAGTTCTTC. Its protein is CASGSRVDNEQFF. Supplemented by the reference TRBV2 and TRBJ2-1 proteins around the CDR3, the complete variable domain is EPEVTQTPSHQVTQMGQEVILRCVPISNHLYFYWYRQILGQKVEFLVSFYNNEISEKSEIFDDQFSVERPDGSNFTLKIRSTKLEDSAMYFCASGSRVDNEQFFGPGTRLTVL.